One sample yielded the 23 T cell receptor beta chains listed below, sequenced in a study of OX40 agonist ivuxolimab in advanced cancers. Libraries were prepared by immunoSEQ multiplex PCR; TCRdb keeps only in-frame clonotypes and omits some of them. The profile shows tens of thousands of clones, roughly 89% of them singletons. The material was CD4+ or CD8+ T cells sorted from blood, obtained in a trial of the OX40 agonist ivuxolimab. The receptors were sampled from an adult with an advanced solid tumor such as melanoma, head and neck, liver or kidney cancer.

This clone appeared a few times. V usage is TRBV2 and J usage is TRBJ2-3; TRBD2 matches 9 bases. The CDR3 has 14 amino acids. Per the germline V gene, CDR1 is SNHLY and CDR2 is FYNNEI. V lost 7 bases and J lost 4; bases outside the gene matches: 6. Here the CDR3 DNA reads TGTGCCAGCACCTTACGCGGGAGGGCAGATACGCAGTATTTT. It encodes CASTLRGRADTQYF.

V usage is TRBV6-5 and J usage is TRBJ1-2; D gene uncertain. The V and J ends lost 6 bases and 7 bases respectively, with 12 bases between them. The CDR3 length is 12 residues. CDR1 and CDR2 (germline): MNHEY, SVGAGI. The CDR3 coding sequence is TGTGCCAGCAGCCCCTCGGCGGGTGGCTACACCTTC. Amino acid sequence: CASSPSAGGYTF.

In nucleotides, the CDR3 is TGTGCCAGCAGCTCAGGAGGGCTAGAGACCCAGTACTTC. It yields the protein CASSSGGLETQYF. The rearrangement links TRBV7-3 to TRBJ2-5, with D possibly matching TRBD2 (6 bases). The CDR3 has 13 residues. V lost 4 bases, J lost 4 bases, and 10 bases lay in between. Germline lookup yields CDR1 SGHTA and CDR2 FQGTGA.

The chain links TRBV9 to TRBJ1-1; weak D call: TRBD1 (5 bases). Germline V lookup: CDR1 SGDLS, CDR2 YYNGEE. The length of the CDR3 is 14 residues. V was shortened by 6 bases and J by 4 bases, with 16 bases between the two germline ends. In DNA form, the CDR3 reads TGTGCCAGCACCCCAGGGCTAAGGGGCACTGAAGCTTTCTTT. Protein product: CASTPGLRGTEAFF. The full variable domain, completed using reference TRBV9 and TRBJ1-1, is DSGVTQTPKHLITATGQRVTLRCSPRSGDLSVYWYQQSLDQGLQFLIQYYNGEERAKGNILERFSAQQFPDLHSELNLSSLELGDSALYFCASTPGLRGTEAFFGQGTRLTVV.

The genes are TRBV11-3 and TRBJ2-5, with 7 bases that match TRBD1. Germline trimming cut 5 bases from V and 5 bases from J; bases unmatched to any gene: 8. The CDR3 runs to 14 residues. CDR1 is SGHNT, CDR2 YENEEA, per germline. DNA for the CDR3: TGTGCCAGCAGCCCGAACAGGGGCAGGGAGACCCAGTACTTC. Its translation: CASSPNRGRETQYF.

The chain uses TRBV7-2 and TRBJ2-7, with 8 bases matching TRBD2. V lost 1 base, J lost 2 bases, and 4 bases stayed unmatched. The CDR3 runs 15 residues. Germline lookup yields CDR1 SGHTA and CDR2 FQGNSA. The CDR3 DNA reads as TGTGCCAGCAGCTTAGGAGCGGGGGCAACCTACGAGCAGTACTTC. It specifies CASSLGAGATYEQYF.

The chain joins TRBV5-1 to TRBJ2-6, with D unresolved. The CDR3 is made up of 17 amino acids. Germline CDR1 is SGHRS and CDR2 is YFSETQ. Trimming took off 3 bases at V and 0 bases at J, with 13 bases between the two ends. CDR3 loop: CASSSDGRSSGANVLTF. The CDR3 bases are TGCGCCAGCAGCTCCGATGGACGGAGCTCTGGGGCCAACGTCCTGACTTTC.

The gene calls are TRBV20-1 and TRBJ2-3; D gene uncertain. Trimming removed 6 bases from V and 6 bases from J, with 7 bases in between. The germline CDR1 and CDR2 sequences are DFQATT and SNEGSKA (reference sequence). The CDR3 totals 10 residues. CDR3 in DNA: TGCAGTGCGGGGTCGGATACGCAGTATTTT. Protein sequence: CSAGSDTQYF.

V is TRBV5-1 and J is TRBJ2-5; TRBD2 agrees at 10 bases. The CDR3 consists of 17 residues. V trimming: 0 bases; J trimming: 4 bases; junction bases outside the gene matches: 9. Germline V gene data show CDR1 as SGHRS and CDR2 as YFSETQ. CDR3 residues: CASSLATLAGAGETQYF. The DNA for the CDR3 is TGCGCCAGCAGCTTGGCCACCCTAGCGGGGGCGGGAGAGACCCAGTACTTC.

This clone was seen a handful of times. This chain links TRBV9 with TRBJ1-1; tentative D call: TRBD1 (5 bases). Trimming removed 4 bases at V and 5 bases at J, with 15 bases between. This CDR3 contains 14 residues. Germline V CDR1 and CDR2: SGDLS, YYNGEE. The CDR3 DNA reads TGTGCCAGCAGCCTCGACAGTCTAGCGACTGAAGCTTTCTTT. Translating gives CASSLDSLATEAFF.

There are a few counts of this clone. CDR3 bases: TGTGCCAGCAGCCAAGTTTTTAGAGACGATCAGCCCCAGCATTTT. It translates to CASSQVFRDDQPQHF. The V and J genes are TRBV4-2 and TRBJ1-5; unclear D gene. From germline, CDR1 is LGHNA and CDR2 YNFKEQ. Trimming pared 1 base from V and 5 bases from J, leaving 12 bases between. The CDR3 contains 15 residues.

This clone was counted once. The V and J genes are TRBV10-3 and TRBJ1-1; D is uncertain. The CDR3 is 15 amino acids. In germline, CDR1 is ENHRY, CDR2 SYGVKD. V was trimmed by 5 bases and J by 1 base, leaving 14 bases between them. Here the CDR3 reads CAISPTTLRNTEAFF. CDR3 sequence (DNA): TGTGCCATCAGTCCAACGACATTGAGGAACACTGAAGCTTTCTTT.

V is TRBV18 and J is TRBJ2-7; D uncertain. Trimming removed 4 bases at V and 1 base at J, with 8 bases between. The CDR3 is 13 residues long. Germline CDR1 is KGHSH and CDR2 is LQKENI. In DNA form, the CDR3 reads TGTGCCAGCTCACAAGGGATATCCTACGAGCAGTACTTC. Translated, it gives CASSQGISYEQYF.

V and J are TRBV5-1 and TRBJ2-1, with a tentative D call TRBD1 (6 bases). CDR1 is SGHRS, CDR2 YFSETQ, per germline. V was shortened by 4 bases and J by 4 bases, with 15 bases between the two germline ends. The CDR3 runs to 15 residues. The CDR3, as DNA: TGCGCCAGCAGCCAAAGAGGACAGTCTTACAATGAGCAGTTCTTC. Encoded protein: CASSQRGQSYNEQFF.

The sample holds a few counts of this clone. The chain uses TRBV19 and TRBJ1-5, with TRBD1 identical over 8 bases. V trimming: 10 bases; J trimming: 6 bases; junction bases outside the gene matches: 8. CDR3 length equals 13 residues. CDR1 and CDR2 (germline): LNHDA, SQIVND (reference sequence). The CDR3 region is CATGQGMTQPQHF. CDR3 bases: TGTGCCACCGGACAGGGAATGACTCAGCCCCAGCATTTT. The variable domain in full, completed from reference TRBV19 and TRBJ1-5, reads DGGITQSPKYLFRKEGQNVTLSCEQNLNHDAMYWYRQDPGQGLRLIYYSQIVNDFQKGDIAEGYSVSREKKESFPLTVTSAQKNPTAFYLCATGQGMTQPQHFGDGTRLSIL.

The chain uses TRBV6-1 and TRBJ2-1; weak D call: TRBD1 (6 bases). The CDR3 spans 14 residues. Germline values: CDR1 MNHNS, CDR2 SASEGT. Trimming shortened V by 7 bases and J by 2 bases, and 12 bases separated the two germline ends. This CDR3 is CASTLQGPYNEQFF. The CDR3 DNA reads TGTGCCAGCACCTTACAGGGTCCCTACAATGAGCAGTTCTTC.

The rearrangement links TRBV19 to TRBJ1-5, with 7 bases identical to TRBD1. V lost 5 bases and J lost 7; bases outside the gene matches: 11. The CDR3 consists of 15 residues. Germline CDR1 LNHDA, CDR2 SQIVND (reference sequence). The CDR3 sequence: CASSPRQGNGQPQHF. CDR3 DNA sequence: TGTGCCAGTAGTCCCCGACAGGGAAACGGGCAGCCCCAGCATTTT.

A note on this clone: One junction end disagrees with the germline gene, perhaps due to a read error. The V and J genes are TRBV29-1 and TRBJ2-1; D is uncertain. The CDR3 consists of 12 residues. Germline CDR1 reads SQVTM; CDR2 reads ANQGSEA. CDR3 DNA sequence: TGCAGTCACGCAGGATCCTACCATGAGCAGTTCTTC. It is translated as CSHAGSYHEQFF.

The chain carries TRBV5-6 and TRBJ2-5; D is perhaps TRBD2 (6 bases). V lost 6 bases and J 2 bases, leaving 8 bases between the germline ends. CDR3 length: 12 residues. CDR1 and CDR2 from the germline V gene are SGHDT and YYEEEE. CDR3 DNA: TGTGCCAGCACACGGGGGCAAGAGACCCAGTACTTC. Protein sequence: CASTRGQETQYF.

J is TRBJ2-3 and V is TRBV5-4; D gene uncertain. V gave up 1 base and J gave up 0 bases, with 9 bases separating them. The CDR3 contains 15 residues. Germline lookup yields CDR1 SGHNT and CDR2 YYREEE (reference sequence). CDR3 sequence: CASSLRSASTDTQYF. CDR3 nucleotides: TGTGCCAGCAGCTTGAGGTCAGCTAGCACAGATACGCAGTATTTT.

The genes are TRBV5-8 and TRBJ1-5; TRBD1 is a possible D gene (6 bases). Trimming removed 0 bases from V and 4 bases from J, with 14 bases in between. The germline V gene has CDR1 SGHTS and CDR2 YDEGEE. The CDR3 totals 16 residues. The CDR3 sequence is CASSLGGGRWNQPQHF. CDR3 nucleotide sequence: TGTGCCAGCAGCTTGGGCGGGGGGCGGTGGAATCAGCCCCAGCATTTT.

The rearrangement links TRBV10-3 to TRBJ2-1; TRBD2 is a possible D gene (7 bases). This CDR3 has 14 residues. Germline-derived CDR1 and CDR2 are ENHRY and SYGVKD. V was clipped by 0 bases and J by 10 bases, with 13 bases between them. CDR3 coding DNA: TGTGCCATCAGTGAGTCAGGGGGGGGCTTCGAGCAGTTCTTC. It specifies CAISESGGGFEQFF.

V usage is TRBV6-5 and J usage is TRBJ2-5; D possibly corresponds to TRBD1 (6 bases). Germline assignment: CDR1 MNHEY and CDR2 SVGAGI. V was pared by 8 bases and J by 6 bases, with 13 bases between. The CDR3 runs to 12 residues. This chain's CDR3 is CASGLGQQTQYF. CDR3 DNA: TGTGCCAGCGGCCTGGGACAACAGACCCAGTACTTC.